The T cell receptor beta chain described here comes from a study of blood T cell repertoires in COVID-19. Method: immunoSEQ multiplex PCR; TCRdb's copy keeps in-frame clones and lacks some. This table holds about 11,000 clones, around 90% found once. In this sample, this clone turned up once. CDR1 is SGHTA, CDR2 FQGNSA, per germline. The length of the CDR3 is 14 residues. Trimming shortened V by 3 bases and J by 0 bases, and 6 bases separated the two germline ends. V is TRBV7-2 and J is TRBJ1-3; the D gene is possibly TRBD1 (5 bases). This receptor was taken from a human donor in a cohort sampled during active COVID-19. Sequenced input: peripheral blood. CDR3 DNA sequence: TGTGCCAGCAGCTTCCAGGGCTCTGGAAACACCATATATTTT. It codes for CASSFQGSGNTIYF.